This TCR beta chain was documented in a study of shared clonotypes between healthy human individuals. Repertoires were generated with immunoSEQ multiplex PCR, while TCRdb's copy carries only in-frame clones and drops some. In the table there are approximately 1.5 million clones, 95% to 99% of which are singletons. This CDR3 region has 13 residues. Trimming took 0 bases from V and 5 from J, leaving 5 bases between them. The germline gives CDR1 SGHDN, CDR2 FVKESK. The sequenced sample was naive CD4+ T cells sorted from blood. The subset here: CD45RA+ positively selected. The source is a man younger than 45 in good health. This sequence joins TRBV14 and TRBJ1-3; D uncertain. The CDR3, as DNA: TGTGCCAGCAGCCAAGATCTGAGAAACACCATATATTTT. Protein product: CASSQDLRNTIYF.